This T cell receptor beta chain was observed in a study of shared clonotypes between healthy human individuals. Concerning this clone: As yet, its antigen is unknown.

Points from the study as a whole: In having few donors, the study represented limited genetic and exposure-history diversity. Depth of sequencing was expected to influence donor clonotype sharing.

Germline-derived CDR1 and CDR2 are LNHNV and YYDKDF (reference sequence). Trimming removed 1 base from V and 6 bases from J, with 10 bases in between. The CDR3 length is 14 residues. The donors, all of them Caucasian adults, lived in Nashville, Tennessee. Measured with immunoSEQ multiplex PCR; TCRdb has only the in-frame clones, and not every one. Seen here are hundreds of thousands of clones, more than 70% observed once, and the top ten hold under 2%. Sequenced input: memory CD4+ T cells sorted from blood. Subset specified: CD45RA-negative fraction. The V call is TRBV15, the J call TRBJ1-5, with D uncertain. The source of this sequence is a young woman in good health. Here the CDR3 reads CATSRVRGGQPQHF. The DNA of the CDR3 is TGTGCCACCAGCAGAGTCCGGGGTGGTCAGCCCCAGCATTTT.